This TCR beta chain emerged from a study of T cell responses to AZD1222 COVID-19 vaccine. Broader study findings: Reportedly, nearly half the spike-specific TCRs target unmutated variant regions.

Of note for this clone: The antigen is undetermined.

The assay was immunoSEQ multiplex PCR, and TCRdb's table has in-frame clones only and misses some. The sample lists approximately 140,000 clones, 92% seen once, with 4% in the top ten. The CDR3 has 14 amino acids. Per the germline V gene, CDR1 is SEHNR and CDR2 is FQNEAQ (reference sequence). The V and J ends lost 5 bases and 10 bases, in that order; junction bases with no gene match: 12. Material: peripheral blood, obtained 28 days after the second AZD1222 dose. This TCR was sampled from an adult who received the AZD1222 COVID-19 vaccine. This chain links TRBV7-9 with TRBJ1-1; TRBD1 aligns across 8 bases. The CDR3 sequence: CASSTRQGLSVAFF. The CDR3 DNA reads as TGTGCCAGCAGCACCCGACAGGGGTTATCCGTAGCTTTCTTT.